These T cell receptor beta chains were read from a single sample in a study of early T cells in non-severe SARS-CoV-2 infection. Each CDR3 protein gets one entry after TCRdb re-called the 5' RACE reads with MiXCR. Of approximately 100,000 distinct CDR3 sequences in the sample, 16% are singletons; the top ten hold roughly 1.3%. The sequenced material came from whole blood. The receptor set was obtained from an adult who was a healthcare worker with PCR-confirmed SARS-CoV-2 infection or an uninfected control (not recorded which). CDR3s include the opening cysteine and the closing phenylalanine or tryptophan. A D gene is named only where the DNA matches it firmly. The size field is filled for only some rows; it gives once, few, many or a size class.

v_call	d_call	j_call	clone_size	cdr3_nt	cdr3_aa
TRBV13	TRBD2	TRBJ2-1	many	TGTGCCAGCAGCTTCCCTAGCGGGGGCTCTCCCAATGAGCAGTTCTTC	CASSFPSGGSPNEQFF
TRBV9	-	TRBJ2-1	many	TGTGCCAGCAGCGTAGAACCGACCCTCTACAATGAGCAGTTCTTC	CASSVEPTLYNEQFF
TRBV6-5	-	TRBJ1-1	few	TGTGCCAGCAGAGGGGGGTACACTGAAGCTTTCTTT	CASRGGYTEAFF
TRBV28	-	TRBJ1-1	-	TGTGCCAGCAGTTTACAGGGAATCACTGAAGCTTTCTTT	CASSLQGITEAFF
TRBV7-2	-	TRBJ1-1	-	TGTGCCAGCAGCAGGAGCTTCATGAACACTGAAGCTTTCTTT	CASSRSFMNTEAFF
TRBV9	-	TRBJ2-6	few	TGTGCCAGCAGCGCGTTTACGGGACACTCTGGGGCCAACGTCCTGACTTTC	CASSAFTGHSGANVLTF
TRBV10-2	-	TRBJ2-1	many	TGCGCCAGCAGGACGGGCCTGGGTAATGAGCAGTTCTTC	CASRTGLGNEQFF
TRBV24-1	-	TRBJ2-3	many	TGTGCCACCAGTGACCAGATCCGGGATTACACAGATACGCAGTATTTT	CATSDQIRDYTDTQYF
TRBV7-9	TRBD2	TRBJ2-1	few	TGTGCCAGCAGCCCCGGACTAGCTCGCAATGAGCAGTTCTTC	CASSPGLARNEQFF
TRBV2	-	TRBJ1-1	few	TGTGCCAGCAGCGGAAGGCACGTGAACACTGAAGCTTTCTTT	CASSGRHVNTEAFF
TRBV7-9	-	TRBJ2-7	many	TGTGCCAGCAGCCCCCCGGTGACCGGAAGCTACGAGCAGTACTTC	CASSPPVTGSYEQYF
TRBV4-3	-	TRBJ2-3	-	TGCGCCAGCAGCCAAGATCTGTTCACAGATACGCAGTATTTT	CASSQDLFTDTQYF
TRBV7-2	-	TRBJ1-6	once	TGTGCCAGCAGCCCGGGACGTTTTCCCCTCCACTTT	CASSPGRFPLHF
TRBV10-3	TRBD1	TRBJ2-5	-	TGTGCCATCAGTGGGACAGGGGATCACGAGACCCAGTACTTC	CAISGTGDHETQYF
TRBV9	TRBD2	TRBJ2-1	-	TGTGCCAGCGGGACTAGCATTTACAATGAGCAGTTCTTC	CASGTSIYNEQFF
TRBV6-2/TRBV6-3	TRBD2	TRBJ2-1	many	TGTGCCAGCCGAGTTAGCGGGGCGGATGAGCAGTTCTTC	CASRVSGADEQFF
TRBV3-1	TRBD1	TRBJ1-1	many	TGTGCCAGCAGCCCGAGACAGGGGAACACTGAAGCTTTCTTT	CASSPRQGNTEAFF
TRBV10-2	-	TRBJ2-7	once	TGCGCCAGCAGTGAGGGAGGGGACGAGCAGTACTTC	CASSEGGDEQYF
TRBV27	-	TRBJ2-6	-	TGTGCCAGCAGTTCACTTGGGGCCAACGTCCTGACTTTC	CASSSLGANVLTF
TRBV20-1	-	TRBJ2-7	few	TGCAGTGCTAGCCTGACAGGCGCCCTGGGGGAGCAGTACTTC	CSASLTGALGEQYF
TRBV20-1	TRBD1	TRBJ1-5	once	TGCAGTGCTTGCAACGGACAGGGTAGCAATCAGCCCCAGCATTTT	CSACNGQGSNQPQHF
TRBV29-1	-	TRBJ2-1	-	TGCAGCGATGGCGGGGTCTACAATGAGCAGTTCTTC	CSDGGVYNEQFF
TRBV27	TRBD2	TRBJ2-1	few	TGTGCCAGCAGTTCTGGGACTAGCGGGTGGAATGAGCAGTTCTTC	CASSSGTSGWNEQFF
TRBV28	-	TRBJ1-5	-	TGTGCCAGTAGGGTGATTGGCAATCAGCCCCAGCATTTT	CASRVIGNQPQHF
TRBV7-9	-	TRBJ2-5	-	TGTGCCAGCAGCTTTCTTCAAGAGACCCAGTACTTC	CASSFLQETQYF
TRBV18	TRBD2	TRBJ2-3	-	TGTGCCAGCTCACTATCTAGCGGGAGAGCAGATACGCAGTATTTT	CASSLSSGRADTQYF
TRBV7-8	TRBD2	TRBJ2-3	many	TGTGCCAGCAGCTTAGGGGCGGGAGAGACAGATACGCAGTATTTT	CASSLGAGETDTQYF
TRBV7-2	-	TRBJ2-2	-	TGTGCCAGCAGCTTATTGGGGGTTTACACCGGGGAGCTGTTTTTT	CASSLLGVYTGELFF
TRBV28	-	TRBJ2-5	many	TGTGCCAGCAGCCTCCAATTAGGGACCCAGTACTTC	CASSLQLGTQYF
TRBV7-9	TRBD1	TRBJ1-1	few	TGTGCCAGCAGCTCGGGACAGCATAACACTGAAGCTTTCTTT	CASSSGQHNTEAFF
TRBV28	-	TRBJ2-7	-	TGTGCCAGCAGTTTACGGTACGAGCAGTACTTC	CASSLRYEQYF
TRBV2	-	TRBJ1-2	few	TGTGCCAGCAGTGACAGAAACTATGGCTACACCTTC	CASSDRNYGYTF